The 26 T cell receptor beta chains reported below all come from one sample, sequenced in a study of cytomegalovirus exposure and HLA in healthy donors. 60 Vbeta and 13 Jbeta primers were used in PCR. Clones were read by immunoSEQ multiplex PCR, and TCRdb kept only the in-frame ones, dropping some. The sample has around 100,000 clones; nearly 75% are singletons. The sequenced sample consisted of PBMCs. These receptors all come from a man between 25 and 39 years old in good health and CMV-seropositive.

The V gene is TRBV2, the J gene TRBJ2-2, with a possible D match to TRBD1 (6 bases). There are 16 residues in the CDR3. CDR1 is SNHLY and CDR2 is FYNNEI in the germline V gene. V lost 3 bases and J lost 6, with 17 bases in between. CDR3 region: CASSDLTGIKAGELFF. The CDR3 region has the DNA TGTGCCAGCAGTGATTTGACAGGCATCAAGGCCGGGGAGCTGTTTTTT.

This clone was seen more than once but under ten times. The rearrangement uses TRBV5-6 and TRBJ1-2; 11 bases are shared with TRBD1. Trimming at V came to 4 bases and at J to 8 bases, leaving 4 bases not matched to a gene. CDR3 size: 13 residues. CDR1 and CDR2 from the germline V gene are SGHDT and YYEEEE. This chain's CDR3 is CASSRRDRGGYTF. For the CDR3, the DNA is TGTGCCAGCAGCCGCCGGGACAGGGGGGGCTACACCTTC.

The chain joins TRBV18 to TRBJ1-1; 7 bases line up with TRBD1. CDR3 length: 13 residues. Germline trimming cut 5 bases from V and 3 bases from J; bases unmatched to any gene: 3. Germline lookup yields CDR1 KGHSH and CDR2 LQKENI. The CDR3 DNA reads TGTGCCAGCTCATCGGGACAGCACACTGAAGCTTTCTTT. Its protein is CASSSGQHTEAFF.

This clone was seen a handful of times. The V call is TRBV15, the J call TRBJ1-3; D perhaps matches TRBD1 (5 bases). The V end was cut by 1 base, the J end by 0 bases, with 10 bases between. The CDR3 has 16 residues. Germline CDR1 reads LNHNV; CDR2 reads YYDKDF (reference sequence). The CDR3 here is CATSRGGSSSGNTIYF. The CDR3 nucleotides read TGTGCCACCAGCAGAGGGGGCAGCTCCTCTGGAAACACCATATATTTT. Supplemented by reference TRBV15 and TRBJ1-3, the full variable domain reads DAMVIQNPRYQVTQFGKPVTLSCSQTLNHNVMYWYQQKSSQAPKLLFHYYDKDFNNEADTPDNFQSRRPNTSFCFLDIRSPGLGDTAMYLCATSRGGSSSGNTIYFGEGSWLTVV.

The chain carries TRBV28 and TRBJ1-2; D not certain. Germline CDR1 and CDR2: MDHEN and SYDVKM. The CDR3 contains 11 residues. The V end lost 6 bases, the J end lost 8 bases, and 10 bases lay between the germline ends. Here the CDR3 DNA reads TGTGCCAGCAGCAGTATCAACGGCTACACCTTC. Translated, it gives CASSSINGYTF.

The V call is TRBV5-6, the J call TRBJ2-5, with 10 bases fitting TRBD2. J gave up 5 bases and V 0 bases, and 4 bases lay outside the gene matches. Germline CDR1 and CDR2: SGHDT and YYEEEE. The CDR3 is 15 amino acids. CDR3 DNA sequence: TGTGCCAGCAGCTTGGAAGCGGGGGGGAGCGAGACCCAGTACTTC. Amino acids: CASSLEAGGSETQYF.

The chain joins TRBV1 to TRBJ1-1. TRBV1 is a listed pseudogene. This CDR3 comprises 14 residues. CDR3 bases: TGCACCAGCAGCCAAGATCAAAGCGGTATGACAGCTTTCTTT. Its translation: CTSSQDQSGMTAFF.

The V and J genes are TRBV14 and TRBJ2-2, with a tentative D call TRBD1 (5 bases). Germline V gene sequence: CDR1 SGHDN, CDR2 FVKESK. Trimming removed 4 bases from V and 0 bases from J, with 12 bases in between. The CDR3 extends over 16 amino acids. The CDR3 nucleotides read TGTGCCAGCAGCCCATACAGGTTCGCGAACACCGGGGAGCTGTTTTTT. Translating gives CASSPYRFANTGELFF.

The chain is built from TRBV5-1 and TRBJ1-2; D unclear. The length of the CDR3 is 13 residues. Trimming pared 1 base from V and 0 bases from J, leaving 4 bases between. Germline V lookup: CDR1 SGHRS, CDR2 YFSETQ. This CDR3 reads CASSLPANYGYTF. CDR3 DNA: TGCGCCAGCAGCTTGCCCGCTAACTATGGCTACACCTTC.

The V and J genes are TRBV11-2 and TRBJ1-5; tentatively, D is TRBD1 (5 bases). This CDR3 region has 14 residues. V lost 1 base, J lost 5 bases, and 9 bases lay in between. Germline lookup yields CDR1 SGHAT and CDR2 FQNNGV. CDR3 amino acids: CASSLAGLDQPQHF. The CDR3, as DNA: TGTGCCAGCAGCTTAGCAGGGTTGGATCAGCCCCAGCATTTT.

This clone was counted once. The chain employs TRBV6-5 and TRBJ1-2, with D tentatively TRBD1 (5 bases). V was clipped by 6 bases and J by 5 bases, with 16 bases between them. The germline gives CDR1 MNHEY, CDR2 SVGAGI. The CDR3 runs to 14 residues. The CDR3 is CASRYQGRGYGYTF. In nucleotides, the CDR3 is TGTGCCAGCAGATACCAGGGAAGGGGATATGGCTACACCTTC.

The chain combines TRBV9 with TRBJ2-3, with a weak D call TRBD2 (7 bases). Per germline, CDR1 SGDLS and CDR2 YYNGEE. V lost 0 bases, J lost 4 bases, and 18 bases lay in between. This CDR3 is built from 17 residues. The chain's CDR3 is CASSVGDGGGYADTQYF. As DNA, the CDR3 is TGTGCCAGCAGCGTAGGTGATGGGGGGGGCTATGCAGATACGCAGTATTTT.

V is TRBV7-6 and J is TRBJ2-7, with D possibly being TRBD1 (7 bases). The CDR3 totals 15 residues. V dropped 5 bases and J dropped 3 bases, with 17 bases sitting between them. From germline, CDR1 is SGHVS and CDR2 FNYEAQ. CDR3 region: CASSLEGASFYEQYF. CDR3 nucleotide sequence: TGTGCCAGCAGCCTGGAGGGGGCCTCCTTCTACGAGCAGTACTTC.

This clone was seen more than once but under ten times. V and J are TRBV6-5 and TRBJ1-1; no reliable D call. The CDR3 has 12 amino acids. V was trimmed by 7 bases and J by 1 base, leaving 7 bases between them. Germline V lookup: CDR1 MNHEY, CDR2 SVGAGI. CDR3: CASTGRNTEAFF. In nucleotides, the CDR3 is TGTGCCAGCACAGGAAGGAACACTGAAGCTTTCTTT.

V and J are TRBV2 and TRBJ2-3; 10 nucleotides line up with TRBD1. Germline loops: CDR1 SNHLY, CDR2 FYNNEI. With V trimmed by 9 bases and J by 7 bases, 16 bases remained unmatched. This CDR3 region has 16 residues. The CDR3 DNA reads as TGTGCCAGTTCCCCTTTGGACAGGGGGATGGTGAATACGCAGTATTTT. Protein sequence: CASSPLDRGMVNTQYF.

A note on this clone: At one end the junction does not follow the germline gene, possibly because of a read error. The V gene is TRBV6-1, the J gene TRBJ1-2; 9 bases are a match to TRBD1. Germline CDR1 and CDR2: MNHNS and SASEGT. There are 15 residues in the CDR3. For the CDR3, the DNA is TGTGCCAGCAGTGAAGACCCGGGACAGGGATATGGCTACCCCTTC. This translates into CASSEDPGQGYGYPF.

The rearrangement uses TRBV5-1 and TRBJ2-5, with 11 bases lining up with TRBD2. The CDR3 extends over 16 amino acids. Germline V gives CDR1 SGHRS, CDR2 YFSETQ. The J segment lost 5 bases and the V segment lost 4 bases, leaving 10 bases of the junction unmatched. The CDR3, as DNA: TGCGCCAGCAGCCCGATGACTAGCGGGGTCTCGGAGACCCAGTACTTC. This translates into CASSPMTSGVSETQYF.

V and J are TRBV6-5 and TRBJ1-3; the D gene is possibly TRBD1 (6 bases). Germline V gene lookup returns CDR1 MNHEY and CDR2 SVGAGI. The ends were cut back, 2 bases at V and 1 base at J, with 12 bases in the middle. The CDR3 spans 16 residues. The DNA for the CDR3 is TGTGCCAGCAGTTACAGGGGGATAAGGTCTGGAAACACCATATATTTT. It specifies CASSYRGIRSGNTIYF.

The V and J genes are TRBV28 and TRBJ1-2; 7 nucleotides align to TRBD1. V was clipped by 6 bases and J by 4 bases; unmatched bases: 5. Looked up from germline, CDR1 is MDHEN and CDR2 is SYDVKM. The CDR3 extends over 13 amino acids. This chain's CDR3 is CASRLTGTYGYTF. The CDR3 nucleotides read TGTGCCAGCAGACTGACAGGGACCTATGGCTACACCTTC.

This chain links TRBV4-2 with TRBJ2-1; D is perhaps TRBD1 (6 bases). Germline V gene data show CDR1 as LGHNA and CDR2 as YNFKEQ. Between the trimmed V and J ends, which lost 1 base and 0 bases, there was a span of 19 bases. This CDR3 is built from 19 residues. The CDR3 region has the DNA TGTGCCAGCAGCCAAGCGCAAGTATGGGGGACACTCTCCTACAATGAGCAGTTCTTC. It translates to CASSQAQVWGTLSYNEQFF.

The rearrangement joins TRBV21-1 to TRBJ2-7; the table assigns TRBD1, which was not confirmed against the DNA. TRBV21-1 is a documented pseudogene. This CDR3 spans 14 amino acids. The CDR3 nucleotides read TGTGCCAGCAGCAAAGGACAGGAACAGTACGAGCAGTACTTC. This gives the protein CASSKGQEQYEQYF.

This clone occurred a few times. The chain carries TRBV7-6 and TRBJ2-2; D call uncertain. Germline V gene lookup returns CDR1 SGHVS and CDR2 FNYEAQ. Trimming stripped 1 base from V and 0 bases from J, with 9 bases between. CDR3 length: 16 residues. The CDR3 DNA follows: TGTGCCAGCAGCTTAGGCGGCAGAGCGAACACCGGGGAGCTGTTTTTT. The encoded protein is CASSLGGRANTGELFF.

Concerning this clone: One end of the junction is discordant with germline, which a read error may explain. This sequence joins TRBV6-1 and TRBJ1-2; 9 nucleotides match TRBD1. CDR3 length: 15 amino acids. Germline lookup yields CDR1 MNHNS and CDR2 SASEGT. CDR3 nucleotides: TGTGCCAGCAGTCGGACAGGGGCTCCTACCTATGGCTACCCCTTC. This sequence encodes CASSRTGAPTYGYPF.

Concerning this clone itself: One end of the junction does not line up with germline, which may come from a read error. The identical CDR3 is also encoded by other nucleotide sequences in the sample. V gene TRBV9 combines with J gene TRBJ1-4, with D possibly TRBD1 on 5 matching bases. There are 13 residues in the CDR3. CDR1 and CDR2 from the germline V gene are SGDLS and YYNGEE. Written as DNA, the CDR3 is TGTGCCAGCAGCGTAGCTACGGGGGAAAAGCTGTTTTTT. The encoded protein is CASSVATGEKLFF.

This clone turned up a few times. The chain couples TRBV7-8 to TRBJ2-2; possible D gene TRBD2, 5 bases. The CDR3 has 17 residues. Germline CDR1 and CDR2: SGHVS and FQNEAQ. Trimming removed 8 bases from V and 1 base from J, with 20 bases in between. CDR3 DNA: TGTGCCAGCGGAGGCCCCCGTGTACGGGGGAACACCGGGGAGCTGTTTTTT. It codes for CASGGPRVRGNTGELFF. Full variable domain (rest looked up from reference TRBV7-8 and TRBJ2-2): GAGVSQSPRYKVAKRGQDVALRCDPISGHVSLFWYQQALGQGPEFLTYFQNEAQLDKSGLPSDRFFAERPEGSVSTLKIQRTQQEDSAVYLCASGGPRVRGNTGELFFGEGSRLTVL.

There are a few counts of this clone. The chain uses TRBV9 and TRBJ2-4, with D tentatively TRBD1 (6 bases). CDR1 and CDR2 from the germline V gene are SGDLS and YYNGEE. Deletions cut 4 bases from V and 5 bases from J, with 13 bases between. The CDR3 has 14 residues. CDR3 nucleotide sequence: TGTGCCAGCAGCCTAACAGGGTCCGAAAACATTCAGTACTTC. Its protein product is CASSLTGSENIQYF.